These 20 T cell receptor beta chains came from one sample sequenced in a study of T-cell reconstitution after alpha-beta-depleted transplantation in children. TCRbeta library preparation incorporated unique molecular identifiers. Using its own MiXCR run on the PCR reads, TCRdb lists one record per CDR3 protein. The data contain around 300,000 distinct CDR3 sequences, about 9.4% of them singletons. The sequencing here drew on PBMCs, taken before TCRalphabeta/CD19-depleted stem cell transplant. The receptors stem from a boy under two years old with acute myeloid leukemia, due to receive a stem cell transplant.

This clonotype was seen at least ten times. The chain uses TRBV24-1 and TRBJ2-1; TRBD2 agrees at 7 bases. Germline V CDR1 and CDR2: KGHDR, SFDVKD. The CDR3 contains 15 residues. Trimming cost V 6 bases and J 5 bases; bases outside gene matches: 9. CDR3 DNA: TGTGCCACCAGTAAAGGCGGGAGACCCGACAATGAGCAGTTCTTC. Residues: CATSKGGRPDNEQFF.

This chain joins TRBV7-6 and TRBJ2-2; 11 bases fit TRBD2. The CDR3 extends over 17 amino acids. Germline V gene sequence: CDR1 SGHVS, CDR2 FNYEAQ. J gave up 3 bases and V 2 bases, and 5 bases lay outside the gene matches. CDR3 in amino acids: CASSLLPGLADTGELFF. The CDR3 coding sequence is TGTGCCAGCAGCTTATTACCGGGACTAGCGGACACCGGGGAGCTGTTTTTT.

This clonotype was recorded at least ten times. The V gene is TRBV7-3, the J gene TRBJ2-2; tentative D call: TRBD1 (5 bases). The CDR3 contains 15 residues. The germline V gene has CDR1 SGHTA and CDR2 FQGTGA. The germline V and J ends were trimmed by 2 bases and 5 bases, with 12 bases remaining between them. The CDR3 DNA is TGTGCCAGCAGCTTAGAGCCAGGGCAAACCGGGGAGCTGTTTTTT. Its protein product is CASSLEPGQTGELFF. The whole variable domain, filled in from reference TRBV7-3 and TRBJ2-2, reads GAGVSQTPSNKVTEKGKYVELRCDPISGHTALYWYRQSLGQGPEFLIYFQGTGAADDSGLPNDRFFAVRPEGSVSTLKIQRTERGDSAVYLCASSLEPGQTGELFFGEGSRLTVL.

This clonotype was seen at least ten times. CDR3 region: CSARDLGLGNEQYF. The CDR3 DNA reads as TGCAGTGCTAGAGATCTGGGCCTTGGGAACGAGCAGTACTTC. The gene calls are TRBV20-1 and TRBJ2-7; D is ambiguous. Germline loops: CDR1 DFQATT, CDR2 SNEGSKA (reference sequence). This CDR3 is built from 14 residues. Trimming took 0 bases from V and 5 from J, leaving 14 bases between them.

This clonotype was counted ten times or more. The V call is TRBV28, the J call TRBJ2-7; TRBD1 matches 8 bases. V gave up 6 bases and J gave up 7 bases; unmatched junction bases: 14. The CDR3 runs 15 residues. Germline CDR1 and CDR2: MDHEN and SYDVKM. In nucleotides, the CDR3 is TGTGCCAGCAGGACCACGGACAGGGCCCCGAGAGAGCAGTACTTC. This sequence encodes CASRTTDRAPREQYF.

The sample holds many counts of this clonotype. The V call is TRBV7-2, the J call TRBJ1-6; D is unclear. The CDR3 has 14 residues. V was trimmed by 2 bases and J by 4 bases, leaving 6 bases between them. Germline-derived CDR1 and CDR2 are SGHTA and FQGNSA. The CDR3 DNA sequence: TGTGCCAGCAGCTTACCTGGTTATAATTCACCCCTCCACTTT. Translating gives CASSLPGYNSPLHF.

The sample holds many counts of this clonotype. The V and J genes are TRBV7-8 and TRBJ2-7; 8 bases are shared with TRBD1. This CDR3 comprises 17 residues. Unmatched junction bases numbered 12, after V lost 1 base and J lost 4 bases. In germline, CDR1 is SGHVS, CDR2 FQNEAQ. CDR3 residues: CASSLDIRTGNLYEQYF. CDR3 DNA: TGTGCCAGCAGCTTAGATATTCGGACAGGGAATTTATACGAGCAGTACTTC. Based on the CDR3 plus reference TRBV7-8 and TRBJ2-7, the full variable domain is GAGVSQSPRYKVAKRGQDVALRCDPISGHVSLFWYQQALGQGPEFLTYFQNEAQLDKSGLPSDRFFAERPEGSVSTLKIQRTQQEDSAVYLCASSLDIRTGNLYEQYFGPGTRLTVT.

J is TRBJ2-5 and V is TRBV15; 11 positions match TRBD1. The germline V gene encodes CDR1 LNHNV and CDR2 YYDKDF (reference sequence). V lost 1 base, J lost 4 bases, and 8 bases stayed unmatched. This CDR3 is 17 amino acids long. For the CDR3, the DNA is TGTGCCACCAGCAGAGCAGGGGACAGGGGGGATCTAGAGACCCAGTACTTC. It translates to CATSRAGDRGDLETQYF.

This clonotype was counted a few times. The chain has TRBV12-3 or TRBV12-4 and TRBJ1-4; 9 bases are shared with TRBD1. V trimming: 5 bases; J trimming: 5 bases; junction bases outside the gene matches: 3. The CDR3 covers 14 residues. DNA of the CDR3: TGTGCCAGCAGTGTGACAGGGGGGAATGAAAAACTGTTTTTT. It translates to CASSVTGGNEKLFF.

The chain joins TRBV20-1 to TRBJ2-3, with D perhaps TRBD1 (8 bases). V lost 3 bases, J lost 2 bases, and 15 bases lay in between. The CDR3 spans 15 residues. CDR1 DFQATT and CDR2 SNEGSKA come from the germline V gene (reference sequence). CDR3 DNA sequence: TGCAGTGCTAGTCCCACAGGGGGGGTCACAGATACGCAGTATTTT. Protein sequence: CSASPTGGVTDTQYF.

The chain is built from TRBV19 and TRBJ1-5; 9 bases line up with TRBD1. This CDR3 has 17 residues. Germline trimming cut 4 bases from V and 3 bases from J; bases unmatched to any gene: 10. In germline, CDR1 is LNHDA, CDR2 SQIVND (reference sequence). CDR3 amino acids: CASSKTGGTFDNQPQHF. In nucleotides, the CDR3 is TGTGCCAGTAGTAAAACAGGGGGCACGTTCGACAATCAGCCCCAGCATTTT.

This clonotype was recorded at least ten times. The V gene is TRBV20-1, the J gene TRBJ2-1; 11 nucleotides match TRBD2. The CDR3 totals 15 residues. Germline lookup yields CDR1 DFQATT and CDR2 SNEGSKA (reference sequence). V gave up 3 bases and J gave up 9 bases; unmatched junction bases: 10. This CDR3 is CSASITSGSSSEQFF. DNA of the CDR3: TGCAGTGCTAGTATCACTAGCGGGAGTAGTAGTGAGCAGTTCTTC.

The chain joins TRBV7-2 to TRBJ1-1; TRBD1 might be the D (5 bases). CDR3 length equals 15 residues. Per germline, CDR1 SGHTA and CDR2 FQGNSA. The ends were cut back, 0 bases at V and 6 bases at J, with 14 bases in the middle. DNA for the CDR3: TGTGCCAGCAGCTTAGCCGGCAGGGTAGGCGCTGAAGCTTTCTTT. It is translated as CASSLAGRVGAEAFF.

CDR3: CASSVGYLDTQYF. DNA of the CDR3: TGTGCCAGCAGCGTAGGCTACCTAGATACGCAGTATTTT. The chain employs TRBV9 and TRBJ2-3; no clear D gene. This CDR3 region has 13 residues. The V gene's germline CDR1 is SGDLS and CDR2 YYNGEE. Trimming removed 0 bases from V and 5 bases from J, with 7 bases in between.

This clonotype came up many times. V usage is TRBV12-3 or TRBV12-4 and J usage is TRBJ1-2; D is unclear. The CDR3 contains 16 residues. Trimming stripped 3 bases from V and 3 bases from J, with 17 bases between. The CDR3 loop reads CASSFRRLASDYGYTF. The CDR3, as DNA: TGTGCCAGCAGTTTTAGACGCTTGGCCTCGGACTATGGCTACACCTTC.

This clonotype was detected ten times or more. The rearrangement joins TRBV20-1 to TRBJ2-5, with TRBD2 as a possible D gene (5 bases). The CDR3 covers 12 residues. Germline V gives CDR1 DFQATT, CDR2 SNEGSKA (reference sequence). V lost 6 bases and J lost 1, with 9 bases in between. The chain's CDR3 is CSATRGQETQYF. CDR3 bases: TGCAGTGCCACCCGGGGCCAAGAGACCCAGTACTTC.

This clonotype showed up many times. The chain employs TRBV6-5 and TRBJ2-1; 8 bases are a match to TRBD2. J was trimmed by 0 bases and V by 2 bases; bases with no gene match: 6. CDR1 is MNHEY, CDR2 SVGAGI, per germline. This CDR3 region has 17 residues. CDR3 nucleotides: TGTGCCAGCAGTTACCAAGCGGGGGAGTTCTCCTACAATGAGCAGTTCTTC. This sequence encodes CASSYQAGEFSYNEQFF.

This clonotype was recorded at least ten times. The gene calls are TRBV10-3 and TRBJ2-7; TRBD2 might be the D (6 bases). The ends were cut back, 6 bases at V and 3 bases at J, with 9 bases in the middle. CDR3 size: 12 residues. Looked up from germline, CDR1 is ENHRY and CDR2 is SYGVKD. CDR3 DNA: TGTGCCATCAGGGGACTTTACTACGAGCAGTACTTC. This translates into CAIRGLYYEQYF.

In this sample, this clonotype turned up a few times. V is TRBV28 and J is TRBJ2-1, with D maybe TRBD1 (5 bases). The V end was cut by 5 bases, the J end by 5 bases, with 13 bases between. Germline assignment: CDR1 MDHEN and CDR2 SYDVKM. The CDR3 contains 14 residues. The DNA for the CDR3 is TGTGCCAGCAGTCAGGGCCCCCAAGACAATGAGCAGTTCTTC. This codes for CASSQGPQDNEQFF. Full variable domain (rest looked up from reference TRBV28 and TRBJ2-1): DVKVTQSSRYLVKRTGEKVFLECVQDMDHENMFWYRQDPGLGLRLIYFSYDVKMKEKGDIPEGYSVSREKKERFSLILESASTNQTSMYLCASSQGPQDNEQFFGPGTRLTVL.

This clonotype was observed at least ten times. The chain recombines TRBV6-1 with TRBJ2-4; 11 nucleotides line up with TRBD2. The CDR3 has 14 residues. The trim removed 3 bases at V and 16 bases at J, leaving 11 bases unmatched. CDR1 and CDR2 (germline): MNHNS, SASEGT. Here the CDR3 DNA reads TGTGCCAGCAGTGAGGGGGGTACTAGCGGGAGTTCCTACTTC. Translating it yields CASSEGGTSGSSYF.